This T cell receptor beta chain was recorded in a study of blood T cell repertoires in COVID-19. Across the whole study: T cells, B-cell-depleted T cells, or PBMCs provided the cDNA or gDNA that served as material.

V was cut by 5 bases and J by 2 bases, with 15 bases left in between. This CDR3 is built from 15 residues. CDR1 is SGHTA, CDR2 FQGTGA, per germline. In the study's own analysis: Cell counts per sample came from amplifying reference gene primers. This table comes from immunoSEQ multiplex PCR, and its TCRdb copy is limited to in-frame clones, with some not included. V and J calls and clone size are those listed in that table; D and trimming were worked out from the DNA. The data contain under 350,000 clones, around 90% of them singletons. The chain links TRBV7-3 to TRBJ2-5; weak D call: TRBD2 (6 bases). This TCR derives from a man aged 50 to 59 with acute or convalescent COVID-19. What was sequenced was peripheral blood. In nucleotides, the CDR3 is TGTGCCAGCAGCCCCCACGCGGGGTCGCAAGAGACCCAGTACTTC. Residues: CASSPHAGSQETQYF.